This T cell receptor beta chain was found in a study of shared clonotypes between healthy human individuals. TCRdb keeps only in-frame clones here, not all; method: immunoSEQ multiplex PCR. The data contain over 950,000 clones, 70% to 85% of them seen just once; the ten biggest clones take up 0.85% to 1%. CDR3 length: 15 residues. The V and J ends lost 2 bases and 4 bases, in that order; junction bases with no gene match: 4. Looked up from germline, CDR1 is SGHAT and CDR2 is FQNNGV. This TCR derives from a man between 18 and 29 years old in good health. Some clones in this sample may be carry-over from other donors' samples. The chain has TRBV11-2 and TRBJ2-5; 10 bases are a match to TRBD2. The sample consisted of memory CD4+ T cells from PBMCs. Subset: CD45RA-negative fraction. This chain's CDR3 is CASSLIAGGLETQYF. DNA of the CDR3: TGTGCCAGCAGCTTAATAGCGGGAGGTTTAGAGACCCAGTACTTC.